These 9 T cell receptor beta chains were all obtained from the same sample, sequenced in a study of OX40 agonist ivuxolimab in advanced cancers. Library prep was done by the immunoSEQ multiplex PCR assay. TCRdb took over this immuneACCESS table, retaining in-frame rearrangements with V and J assigned. Such tables are incomplete; in checked studies, under half of the missing clones stem from an unresolved V gene, and the remainder is unexplained. The sample profile shows about 76,000 clones; approximately 85% of them were found once. The ten largest make up about 0.6% of the sample. The sequences come from CD4+ or CD8+ T cells sorted from blood, collected in a trial of the OX40 agonist ivuxolimab. The receptors were gathered from an adult with an advanced solid tumor such as melanoma, head and neck, liver or kidney cancer.

The chain recombines TRBV6-5 with TRBJ2-1; no reliable D call. The CDR3 extends over 15 amino acids. In germline, CDR1 is MNHEY, CDR2 SVGAGI. V lost 6 bases and J lost 2, with 14 bases in between. DNA of the CDR3: TGTGCCAGCAGGGTCAGAACGGAGCCCTACAATGAGCAGTTCTTC. This translates into CASRVRTEPYNEQFF.

The rearrangement uses TRBV7-2 and TRBJ2-3, with D possibly called TRBD1 or TRBD2 (5 bases each). CDR1 is SGHTA, CDR2 FQGNSA, per germline. V was cut by 4 bases and J by 2 bases, with 16 bases left in between. The CDR3 totals 16 residues. CDR3 sequence: CASSSAAGTPTDTQYF. In DNA, the CDR3 is TGTGCCAGCAGCTCTGCCGCCGGGACGCCCACAGATACGCAGTATTTT.

This chain links TRBV6-1 with TRBJ2-2, with 10 positions matching TRBD1. Per germline, CDR1 MNHNS and CDR2 SASEGT. The CDR3 loop spans 15 amino acids. V trimming: 7 bases; J trimming: 4 bases; junction bases outside the gene matches: 6. The CDR3 nucleotides read TGTGCCAGCACCCGGGACAGGGGAAGCACCGGGGAGCTGTTTTTT. Protein: CASTRDRGSTGELFF.

The chain joins TRBV7-9 to TRBJ2-7, with D tentatively TRBD1 or TRBD2 (5 bases each). Germline V gene lookup returns CDR1 SEHNR and CDR2 FQNEAQ (reference sequence). The CDR3 has 14 residues. V was cut by 3 bases and J by 1 base, with 10 bases left in between. The CDR3 DNA reads as TGTGCCAGCAGCTTCCGGGACGGATCCTACGAGCAGTACTTC. It translates to CASSFRDGSYEQYF.

The gene calls are TRBV19 and TRBJ1-5, with 9 bases fitting TRBD1. CDR1 is LNHDA, CDR2 SQIVND, per germline (reference sequence). CDR3 size: 15 residues. V shed 5 bases, J shed 9 bases, and the junction held 11 bases outside the gene matches. This chain's CDR3 is CASSYLGQGGWPQHF. In DNA, the CDR3 is TGTGCCAGTAGTTACCTGGGACAGGGTGGGTGGCCCCAGCATTTT.

This clone was seen a handful of times. This chain joins TRBV5-4 and TRBJ2-3; weak D call: TRBD2 (6 bases). Between the trimmed V and J ends, which lost 1 base and 5 bases, there was a span of 8 bases. CDR3 length: 13 amino acids. Germline V gene lookup returns CDR1 SGHNT and CDR2 YYREEE (reference sequence). The CDR3 here is CASSLYGGDTQYF. In DNA form, the CDR3 reads TGTGCCAGCAGCTTGTACGGGGGAGATACGCAGTATTTT.

The rearrangement links TRBV7-2 to TRBJ1-2; 7 bases align to TRBD1. This CDR3 has 17 amino acids. Losses at the gene ends were 2 bases for V and 4 bases for J; bases not matched to a gene: 13. Germline V gene data show CDR1 as SGHTA and CDR2 as FQGNSA. CDR3 region: CASSLSTNRDRAYGYTF. As DNA, the CDR3 is TGTGCCAGCAGCTTATCTACTAACCGGGACAGAGCCTATGGCTACACCTTC. Full variable domain (rest looked up from reference TRBV7-2 and TRBJ1-2): GAGVSQSPSNKVTEKGKDVELRCDPISGHTALYWYRQSLGQGLEFLIYFQGNSAPDKSGLPSDRFSAERTGGSVSTLTIQRTQQEDSAVYLCASSLSTNRDRAYGYTFGSGTRLTVV.

The chain employs TRBV19 and TRBJ1-4; 7 positions agree with TRBD1. This CDR3 has 14 residues. Germline-derived CDR1 and CDR2 are LNHDA and SQIVND (reference sequence). With 6 bases clipped from V and 5 bases from J, the junction kept 6 bases outside the gene matches. Here the CDR3 reads CASRPQGGNEKLFF. The CDR3 nucleotides are TGTGCCAGTAGACCCCAGGGGGGGAATGAAAAACTGTTTTTT.

The rearrangement joins TRBV11-1 to TRBJ2-5; D gene uncertain. This CDR3 region has 13 residues. V gave up 5 bases and J gave up 5 bases, with 12 bases separating them. Germline V gene data show CDR1 as SGHAT and CDR2 as FQDESV (reference sequence). The CDR3, as DNA: TGTGCCAGCAGCCTACCGGTGGCGGAGACCCAGTACTTC. As protein: CASSLPVAETQYF. Filled out from reference TRBV11-1 and TRBJ2-5, the complete variable domain reads EAEVAQSPRYKITEKSQAVAFWCDPISGHATLYWYRQILGQGPELLVQFQDESVVDDSQLPKDRFSAERLKGVDSTLKIQPAELGDSAMYLCASSLPVAETQYFGPGTRLLVL.